These 17 T cell receptor beta chains were sequenced from one sample in a study of T cells after yellow fever vaccination. Each CDR3 protein is one row after TCRdb ran MiXCR on the 5' RACE reads. Of approximately 600,000 distinct CDR3 sequences in the sample, about 12% were seen once. The sequencing used PBMCs, collected on the day of the yellow fever booster vaccination. The receptors were sampled from a man aged 25 to 40 who received the YFV17D yellow fever vaccine.

Only a few counts were recorded for this clonotype. This chain uses TRBV10-3 with TRBJ2-1; 12 bases are a match to TRBD1. The junction had 6 bases not matched to a gene; V was cut back by 6 bases and J by 3 bases. Germline-derived CDR1 and CDR2 are ENHRY and SYGVKD. The length of the CDR3 is 16 residues. The CDR3 loop reads CAIRGTGGRGYNEQFF. The CDR3 coding sequence is TGTGCCATCAGGGGGACAGGGGGCAGAGGCTACAATGAGCAGTTCTTC.

This clonotype has more than one count but fewer than ten. This chain uses TRBV10-3 with TRBJ2-7; D is unclear. The CDR3 sequence is 11 residues long. The ends were cut back, 4 bases at V and 3 bases at J, with 4 bases in the middle. Germline V lookup: CDR1 ENHRY, CDR2 SYGVKD. The CDR3: CAISASYEQYF. CDR3 bases: TGTGCCATCAGTGCCAGCTACGAGCAGTACTTC.

This clonotype occurred a few times. The chain has TRBV11-2 and TRBJ1-2; D ambiguous. This CDR3 has 11 amino acids. Germline values: CDR1 SGHAT, CDR2 FQNNGV. V lost 5 bases and J 8 bases, leaving 9 bases between the germline ends. The CDR3 bases are TGTGCCAGCAGCCCGGGAGCCGGCTACACCTTC. Protein: CASSPGAGYTF.

This clonotype came up a few times. The chain is built from TRBV12-3 or TRBV12-4 and TRBJ1-1; 7 nucleotides agree with TRBD1. V was clipped by 5 bases and J by 1 base; unmatched bases: 10. The CDR3 has 16 amino acids. CDR3 amino acids: CASSPPREGANTEAFF. DNA of the CDR3: TGTGCCAGCAGTCCACCACGGGAGGGGGCGAACACTGAAGCTTTCTTT.

This rearrangement joins TRBV5-8 to TRBJ1-2, with 7 bases fitting TRBD1. CDR1 is SGHTS, CDR2 YDEGEE, per germline. Losses at the gene ends were 3 bases for V and 5 bases for J; bases not matched to a gene: 10. The CDR3 has 15 residues. CDR3: CASSSRTGQIYGYTF. Here the CDR3 DNA reads TGTGCCAGCAGCTCAAGGACAGGACAAATTTATGGCTACACCTTC.

There are a few counts of this clonotype. The J gene is TRBJ2-7, the V gene TRBV7-2; TRBD2 matches at 7 bases. The ends lost 5 bases at V and 6 bases at J; junction bases unmatched: 16. The CDR3 is 16 amino acids. CDR1 is SGHTA and CDR2 is FQGNSA in the germline V gene. CDR3 nucleotides: TGTGCCAGCAGCCCCTGGGGACTAACCGGGGGTCCCGAGCAGTACTTC. As protein: CASSPWGLTGGPEQYF.

Concerning this clonotype itself: At one boundary the junction diverges from the germline segment, which might be a read error. In DNA form, the CDR3 reads TGTACCAGCAGTTTACAGGGGACAGGGGGAAGCCTATTAGTGCAGCAGTACTTC. Translating it yields CTSSLQGTGGSLLVQQYF. The chain couples TRBV2 to TRBJ2-7; 11 bases fit TRBD1. This CDR3 has 18 residues. Per the germline V gene, CDR1 is SNHLY and CDR2 is FYNNEI.

A few counts support this clonotype. The chain carries TRBV5-1 and TRBJ2-1; TRBD2 aligns across 11 bases. Germline assignment: CDR1 SGHRS and CDR2 YFSETQ. V shed 1 base and J 9 bases; nucleotides not matched to a gene: 3. The CDR3 runs 14 residues. The CDR3 reads CASSLTSGSAEQFF. The CDR3 DNA is TGCGCCAGCAGCTTGACTAGCGGGAGTGCTGAGCAGTTCTTC.

J is TRBJ2-1 and V is TRBV7-6, with D uncertain. Germline V lookup: CDR1 SGHVS, CDR2 FNYEAQ. CDR3 length equals 12 residues. The V gene lost 6 bases and the J gene lost 6 bases, with 9 bases spanning the gap. The CDR3 nucleotides read TGTGCCAGCAGTCGGGTTTCCAATGAGCAGTTCTTC. This sequence encodes CASSRVSNEQFF.

This clonotype turned up a few times. V usage is TRBV11-2 and J usage is TRBJ2-1; TRBD2 matches 9 bases. This CDR3 region has 13 residues. V lost 4 bases, J lost 12 bases, and 7 bases stayed unmatched. Per the germline V gene, CDR1 is SGHAT and CDR2 is FQNNGV. The CDR3 region has the DNA TGTGCCAGCAGCTCCAGTAGCGGGAGTGCGCAGTTCTTC. This encodes CASSSSSGSAQFF.

This clonotype was recorded a few times. The chain has TRBV20-1 and TRBJ2-3; tentatively, D is TRBD2 (6 bases). The germline CDR1 and CDR2 sequences are DFQATT and SNEGSKA (reference sequence). CDR3 length: 15 amino acids. V shed 3 bases and J shed 2 bases, with 15 bases lying between them. The DNA for the CDR3 is TGCAGTGCTAGTAGGGACTTCCACAACACAGATACGCAGTATTTT. This encodes CSASRDFHNTDTQYF.

This clonotype was seen a handful of times. This chain uses TRBV30 with TRBJ2-1; perhaps TRBD2 as D (5 bases). Germline V lookup: CDR1 GTSNPN, CDR2 SVGIG (reference sequence). The CDR3 contains 12 residues. V was trimmed by 4 bases and J by 9 bases, leaving 13 bases between them. The CDR3 loop reads CAWTRGRSEQFF. CDR3 DNA sequence: TGTGCCTGGACTCGGGGTCGGAGTGAGCAGTTCTTC. Full variable domain (remainder filled in from reference TRBV30 and TRBJ2-1): SQTIHQWPATLVQPVGSPLSLECTVEGTSNPNLYWYRQAAGRGLQLLFYSVGIGQISSEVPQNLSASRPQDRQFILSSKKLLLSDSGFYLCAWTRGRSEQFFGPGTRLTVL.

This chain links TRBV10-2 with TRBJ1-2; tentatively, D is TRBD1 (5 bases). Germline V lookup: CDR1 WSHSY, CDR2 SAAADI. Between the trimmed V and J ends, which lost 0 bases and 14 bases, there was a span of 13 bases. The length of the CDR3 is 12 residues. CDR3 loop: CASSESARVETF. The CDR3 DNA reads TGCGCCAGCAGTGAGTCGGCCAGGGTGGAGACCTTC.

The chain joins TRBV30 to TRBJ2-5, with D perhaps matching TRBD2 (5 bases). The CDR3 is made up of 14 amino acids. Trimming removed 2 bases from V and 5 bases from J, with 15 bases in between. CDR1 GTSNPN and CDR2 SVGIG come from the germline V gene (reference sequence). The CDR3 nucleotides are TGTGCCTGGAGTCTGTGGGAGTTCGAGGAGACCCAGTACTTC. It specifies CAWSLWEFEETQYF.

V and J are TRBV28 and TRBJ2-3, with 12 bases fitting TRBD2. Germline values: CDR1 MDHEN, CDR2 SYDVKM. This CDR3 has 14 amino acids. The J segment lost 6 bases and the V segment lost 8 bases, leaving 6 bases of the junction unmatched. The CDR3 nucleotides read TGTGCCAGCCTTCTAGCGGGAGGGCCGGATACGCAGTATTTT. It encodes CASLLAGGPDTQYF.

The chain uses TRBV7-2 and TRBJ1-5; the D is unclear. The CDR3 has 15 amino acids. Trimming pared 0 bases from V and 5 bases from J, leaving 11 bases between. Per the germline V gene, CDR1 is SGHTA and CDR2 is FQGNSA. The CDR3 DNA follows: TGTGCCAGCAGCTTAGCCCCACCTGGAGATCAGCCCCAGCATTTT. Protein: CASSLAPPGDQPQHF.

This clonotype was counted between two and nine times. The V call is TRBV7-3, the J call TRBJ2-1; 12 nucleotides line up with TRBD2. Per germline, CDR1 SGHTA and CDR2 FQGTGA. Losses at the gene ends were 1 base for V and 9 bases for J; bases not matched to a gene: 4. This CDR3 has 15 amino acids. This chain's CDR3 is CASSLRTSGIAEQFF. The CDR3 bases are TGTGCCAGCAGCTTAAGGACTAGCGGGATAGCTGAGCAGTTCTTC. Looking up the rest from reference TRBV7-3 and TRBJ2-1 gives the full variable domain: GAGVSQTPSNKVTEKGKYVELRCDPISGHTALYWYRQSLGQGPEFLIYFQGTGAADDSGLPNDRFFAVRPEGSVSTLKIQRTERGDSAVYLCASSLRTSGIAEQFFGPGTRLTVL.